A selection of T cell receptor beta chains follows, all from one sample in a study of regulatory T cells in long-lasting Graves disease. TCRdb passed the multiplex PCR reads through MiXCR, listing each CDR3 protein once. The data hold 450,000 or so distinct CDR3 sequences, with around 21% observed a single time. The sample was peripheral blood mononuclear cells (PBMCs), taken when the disease was refractory, from a patient treated with antithyroid drugs. These receptors all come from a female donor with Graves disease. CDR3s include the opening cysteine and the closing phenylalanine or tryptophan. A D gene is named only where the DNA matches it firmly. Clone size is stated in some rows and not others, as once, few, many or a class when expanded.

clone size	V gene	J gene	D gene	CDR3 protein	CDR3 DNA
few	TRBV10-3	TRBJ1-5	-	CAIGDGSNQPQHF	TGTGCCATCGGGGACGGGAGCAATCAGCCCCAGCATTTT
many	TRBV29-1	TRBJ2-7	-	CSALGASSYEQYF	TGCAGCGCCTTGGGGGCAAGCTCCTACGAGCAGTACTTC
many	TRBV28	TRBJ1-5	-	CASRLVTSTLQPQHF	TGTGCCAGCAGGCTAGTTACCTCAACACTTCAGCCCCAGCATTTT
few	TRBV25-1	TRBJ2-3	TRBD2	CASREAPTSGIGTQYF	TGTGCCAGCAGGGAGGCACCGACTAGCGGGATAGGTACGCAGTATTTT
few	TRBV19	TRBJ2-2	TRBD2	CASQAGEVTGELFF	TGTGCCAGCCAAGCGGGAGAGGTAACCGGGGAGCTGTTTTTT
many	TRBV20-1	TRBJ2-5	TRBD1	CSARTGGETQYF	TGCAGTGCCAGGACAGGGGGAGAGACCCAGTACTTC
-	TRBV24-1	TRBJ2-1	-	CATSDLVGSYNEQFF	TGTGCCACCAGTGATTTGGTGGGCTCCTACAATGAGCAGTTCTTC
-	TRBV7-3	TRBJ2-1	-	CASSLWGEGGHNEQFF	TGTGCCAGCAGCTTATGGGGTGAAGGGGGTCACAATGAGCAGTTCTTC
many	TRBV28	TRBJ2-2	-	CASSSWREAYTGELFF	TGTGCCAGCAGTTCGTGGAGGGAGGCATACACCGGGGAGCTGTTTTTT
-	TRBV20-1	TRBJ1-5	-	CSARQGSIHFGNQPQHF	TGCAGTGCTAGGCAGGGGAGTATTCATTTCGGGAATCAGCCCCAGCATTTT
few	TRBV29-1	TRBJ2-7	TRBD1	CSVGKGASYEQYF	TGCAGCGTTGGTAAGGGGGCCTCCTACGAGCAGTACTTC
many	TRBV7-7	TRBJ2-1	-	CALGGSNDNEQFF	TGTGCTCTTGGGGGGAGTAACGACAATGAGCAGTTCTTC
few	TRBV25-1	TRBJ1-4	-	CASLLLRATNEKLFF	TGTGCCAGCCTCCTTCTGCGTGCAACTAATGAAAAACTGTTTTTT
-	TRBV10-3	TRBJ2-7	TRBD1	CAISAGDRFTYEQYF	TGTGCCATCAGTGCGGGGGACAGGTTTACCTACGAGCAGTACTTC
-	TRBV24-1	TRBJ2-1	TRBD2	CATSDTGLAGGSYNEQFF	TGTGCCACCAGTGATACCGGACTAGCGGGAGGATCCTACAATGAGCAGTTCTTC
-	TRBV12-3/TRBV12-4	TRBJ1-1	-	CASSLRQHTEAFF	TGTGCCAGCAGTTTACGACAGCATACCGAAGCTTTCTTT
few	TRBV5-1	TRBJ2-2	TRBD1	CASSLVDRGQDGELFF	TGCGCCAGCAGCTTGGTGGACAGGGGGCAGGACGGGGAGCTGTTTTTT
-	TRBV10-3	TRBJ1-2	-	CAISDPTGTNYGYTF	TGTGCCATCAGTGACCCTACAGGGACTAACTATGGCTACACCTTC
few	TRBV19	TRBJ2-3	-	CASSTGPRTDTQYF	TGTGCCAGTAGTACGGGACCCCGCACAGATACGCAGTATTTT
many	TRBV27	TRBJ1-5	-	CASSPQGSGQPQHF	TGTGCCAGCAGTCCCCAGGGTTCGGGTCAGCCCCAGCATTTT
many	TRBV15	TRBJ1-5	-	CATSGTGGGHGNQPQHF	TGTGCCACCAGCGGAACAGGTGGAGGTCATGGCAATCAGCCCCAGCATTTT
many	TRBV6-1	TRBJ2-6	-	CASRSGAGANVLTF	TGTGCCAGCAGATCGGGTGCTGGGGCCAACGTCCTGACTTTC
many	TRBV29-1	TRBJ2-5	-	CSARIETQYF	TGCAGCGCTAGGATCGAGACCCAGTACTTC
-	TRBV6-1	TRBJ2-7	TRBD2	CASRPPGLAGWPYEQYF	TGTGCCAGCAGACCCCCGGGACTAGCGGGTTGGCCCTACGAGCAGTACTTC
few	TRBV9	TRBJ1-1	-	CASSPVGGRNTEAFF	TGTGCCAGCAGCCCAGTGGGGGGTCGGAACACTGAAGCTTTCTTT
many	TRBV28	TRBJ1-6	-	CASRDATGNSPLHF	TGTGCCAGCAGGGATGCGACGGGAAATTCACCCCTCCACTTT
-	TRBV10-3	TRBJ2-1	TRBD2	CAISESGLAENNEQFF	TGTGCCATCAGTGAGTCGGGACTAGCGGAAAACAATGAGCAGTTCTTC
few	TRBV4-1	TRBJ1-4	-	CASSQTGPLNEKLFF	TGCGCCAGCAGCCAAACAGGGCCCCTGAATGAAAAACTGTTTTTT
many	TRBV7-9	TRBJ1-4	TRBD1	CASSLGTGLKLFF	TGTGCCAGCAGCTTAGGGACAGGGTTGAAACTGTTTTTT
-	TRBV3-1	TRBJ2-3	TRBD2	CASSQVRGSSTDTQYF	TGTGCCAGCAGCCAAGTGCGCGGGAGCAGCACAGATACGCAGTATTTT
many	TRBV11-2	TRBJ1-1	TRBD1	CASSLEQGGTEAFF	TGTGCCAGCAGCTTAGAACAGGGGGGGACTGAAGCTTTCTTT
few	TRBV6-1	TRBJ1-5	-	CASSEWQFSNQPQHF	TGTGCCAGCAGTGAATGGCAGTTTAGCAATCAGCCCCAGCATTTT
-	TRBV6-1	TRBJ2-5	-	CAGGGPMETQYF	TGTGCCGGGGGGGGGCCCATGGAGACCCAGTACTTC
-	TRBV28	TRBJ2-7	TRBD2	CATWGGGREQYF	TGTGCCACCTGGGGCGGGGGTCGGGAGCAGTACTTC
few	TRBV27	TRBJ2-1	TRBD2	CASSSRTSGYNEQFF	TGTGCCAGCAGTTCGAGGACTAGCGGCTACAATGAGCAGTTCTTC
many	TRBV10-3	TRBJ1-4	TRBD1	CATQGTGSNEKLFF	TGTGCCACCCAAGGGACAGGGTCTAATGAAAAACTGTTTTTT
-	TRBV27	TRBJ2-7	-	CASSLSSPLGGYEQYF	TGTGCCAGCAGTTTATCGTCACCCTTGGGCGGCTACGAGCAGTACTTC
-	TRBV24-1	TRBJ2-2	-	CVTSDHRRGTGELFF	TGTGTCACCAGTGACCATCGGCGGGGCACCGGGGAGCTGTTTTTT
-	TRBV7-9	TRBJ2-6	TRBD2	CASSPTRGAGANVLTF	TGTGCCAGCAGCCCAACCCGGGGGGCTGGGGCCAACGTCCTGACTTTC
-	TRBV6-2/TRBV6-3	TRBJ2-1	TRBD2	CASSYEGGGRWDEQLF	TGTGCCAGCAGTTACGAGGGCGGGGGAAGGTGGGATGAGCAGCTCTTC
many	TRBV2	TRBJ2-2	TRBD2	CASSEAASGIVTGELFF	TGTGCCAGCAGTGAAGCGGCTAGCGGGATTGTCACCGGGGAGCTGTTTTTT
many	TRBV5-1	TRBJ1-2	-	CASSPRVGARYGYTF	TGCGCCAGCAGCCCCCGAGTGGGGGCGAGGTATGGCTACACCTTC
few	TRBV6-5	TRBJ2-2	TRBD1	CASSYYRDRLGTGELFF	TGTGCCAGCAGTTACTATAGGGACAGGTTGGGCACCGGGGAGCTGTTTTTT
many	TRBV28	TRBJ1-1	-	CASSPGDTEAFF	TGTGCCAGCAGTCCCGGGGACACTGAAGCTTTCTTT
-	TRBV28	TRBJ2-7	-	CASRPALSPYEQYF	TGTGCCAGCCGACCGGCCCTTTCTCCCTACGAGCAGTACTTC
many	TRBV2	TRBJ2-7	-	CASSDMHYEQYF	TGTGCCAGCAGTGACATGCACTACGAGCAGTACTTC
few	TRBV7-9	TRBJ2-2	TRBD2	CASSFTSGSSTGELFF	TGTGCCAGCAGCTTTACTAGCGGGTCGTCCACCGGGGAGCTGTTTTTT
many	TRBV28	TRBJ1-2	-	CASTPSGGAVGYTF	TGTGCCAGCACCCCAAGTGGGGGGGCCGTAGGCTACACCTTC
many	TRBV20-1	TRBJ1-1	TRBD1	CSASGDRVNTEAFF	TGCAGTGCTAGTGGTGACAGGGTGAACACTGAAGCTTTCTTT
-	TRBV5-1	TRBJ2-5	-	CASSQGLRPQETQYF	TGCGCCAGCAGCCAGGGACTGCGTCCCCAAGAGACCCAGTACTTC
-	TRBV28	TRBJ2-3	-	CASSPRTRRADTQYF	TGTGCCAGCAGCCCGAGGACAAGGCGCGCAGATACGCAGTATTTT
-	TRBV3-1	TRBJ2-7	TRBD2	CASSRPLGTSVAYEQYF	TGTGCCAGCAGCCGTCCCCTCGGGACTAGCGTTGCCTACGAGCAGTACTTC
many	TRBV10-3	TRBJ2-5	-	CAISEVGEGRKETQYF	TGTGCCATCAGTGAGGTTGGCGAAGGGCGTAAAGAGACCCAGTACTTC
-	TRBV9	TRBJ2-1	TRBD2	CASSVAGDAGGGYNEQFF	TGTGCCAGCAGCGTAGCTGGGGACGCGGGAGGCGGTTACAATGAGCAGTTCTTC
-	TRBV19	TRBJ1-1	-	CASRRLGYTEAFF	TGTGCCAGTAGGCGTTTGGGGTACACTGAAGCTTTCTTT